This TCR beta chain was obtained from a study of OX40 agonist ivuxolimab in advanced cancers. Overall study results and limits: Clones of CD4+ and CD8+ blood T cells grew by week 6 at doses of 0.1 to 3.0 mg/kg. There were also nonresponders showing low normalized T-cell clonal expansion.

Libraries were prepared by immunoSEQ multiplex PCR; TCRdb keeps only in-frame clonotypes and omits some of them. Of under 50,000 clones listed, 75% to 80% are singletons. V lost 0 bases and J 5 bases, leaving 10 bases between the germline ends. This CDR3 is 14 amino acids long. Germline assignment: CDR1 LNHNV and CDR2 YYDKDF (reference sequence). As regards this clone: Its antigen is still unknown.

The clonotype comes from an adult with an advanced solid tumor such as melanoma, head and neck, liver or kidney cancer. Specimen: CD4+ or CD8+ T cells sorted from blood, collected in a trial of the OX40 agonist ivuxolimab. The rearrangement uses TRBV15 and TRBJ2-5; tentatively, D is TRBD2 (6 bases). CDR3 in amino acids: CATSRDGRHETQYF. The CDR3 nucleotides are TGTGCCACCAGCAGAGATGGGAGGCACGAGACCCAGTACTTC.